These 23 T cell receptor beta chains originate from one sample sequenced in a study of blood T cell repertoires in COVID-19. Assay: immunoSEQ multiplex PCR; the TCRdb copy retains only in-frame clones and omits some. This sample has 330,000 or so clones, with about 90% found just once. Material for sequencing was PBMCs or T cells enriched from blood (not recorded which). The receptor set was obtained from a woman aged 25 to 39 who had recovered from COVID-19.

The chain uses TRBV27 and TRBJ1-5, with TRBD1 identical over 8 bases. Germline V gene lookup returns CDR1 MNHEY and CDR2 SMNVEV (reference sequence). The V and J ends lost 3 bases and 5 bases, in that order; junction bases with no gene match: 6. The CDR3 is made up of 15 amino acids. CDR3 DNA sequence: TGTGCCAGCAGTTTCGGACAGGGAGGTGATCAGCCCCAGCATTTT. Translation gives CASSFGQGGDQPQHF.

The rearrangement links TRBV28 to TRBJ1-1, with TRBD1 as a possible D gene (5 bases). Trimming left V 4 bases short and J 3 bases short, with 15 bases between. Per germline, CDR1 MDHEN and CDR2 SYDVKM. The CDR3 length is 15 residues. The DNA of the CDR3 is TGTGCCAGCAGTTCGGCCGCAACGGGGGACACTGAAGCTTTCTTT. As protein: CASSSAATGDTEAFF.

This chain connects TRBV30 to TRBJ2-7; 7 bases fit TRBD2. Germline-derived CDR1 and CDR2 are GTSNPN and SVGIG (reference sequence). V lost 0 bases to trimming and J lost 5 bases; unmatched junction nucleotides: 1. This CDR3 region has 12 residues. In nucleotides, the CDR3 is TGTGCCTGGAGTGTTGGGGGGGACGAGCAGTACTTC. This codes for CAWSVGGDEQYF.

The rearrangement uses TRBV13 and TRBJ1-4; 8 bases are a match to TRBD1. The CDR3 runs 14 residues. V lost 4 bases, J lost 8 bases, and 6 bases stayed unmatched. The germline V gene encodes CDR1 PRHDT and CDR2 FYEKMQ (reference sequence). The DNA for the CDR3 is TGTGCCAGCAGCTCTGGGACAGGTGGGGAAAAACTGTTTTTT. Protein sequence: CASSSGTGGEKLFF.

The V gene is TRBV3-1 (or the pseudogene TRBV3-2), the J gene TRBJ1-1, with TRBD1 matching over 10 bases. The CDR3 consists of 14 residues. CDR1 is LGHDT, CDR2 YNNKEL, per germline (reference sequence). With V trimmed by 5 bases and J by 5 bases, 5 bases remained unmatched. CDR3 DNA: TGTGCCAGCAGCTCCCGGGACAGGGGTACTGAAGCTTTCTTT. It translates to CASSSRDRGTEAFF.

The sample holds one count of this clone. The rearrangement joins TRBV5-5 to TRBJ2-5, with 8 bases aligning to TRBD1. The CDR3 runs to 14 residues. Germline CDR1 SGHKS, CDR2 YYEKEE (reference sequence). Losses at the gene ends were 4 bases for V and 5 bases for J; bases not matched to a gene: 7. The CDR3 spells CASSPGQGSETQYF. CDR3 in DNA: TGTGCCAGCAGCCCAGGACAGGGTAGCGAGACCCAGTACTTC.

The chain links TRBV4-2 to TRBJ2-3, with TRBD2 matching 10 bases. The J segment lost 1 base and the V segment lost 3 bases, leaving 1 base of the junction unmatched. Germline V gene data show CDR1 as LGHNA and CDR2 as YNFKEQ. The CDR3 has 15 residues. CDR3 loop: CASSHGTSGTDTQYF. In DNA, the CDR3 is TGTGCCAGCAGCCACGGGACTAGCGGCACAGATACGCAGTATTTT.

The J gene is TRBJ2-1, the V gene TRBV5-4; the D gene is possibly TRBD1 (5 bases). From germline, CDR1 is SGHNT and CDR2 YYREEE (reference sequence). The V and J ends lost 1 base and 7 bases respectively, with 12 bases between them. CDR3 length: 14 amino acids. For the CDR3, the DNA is TGTGCCAGCAGCTTGTATCCAGGGCCGAATGAGCAGTTCTTC. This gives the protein CASSLYPGPNEQFF.

CDR3 sequence (DNA): TGTGCCAGCAGCCTCAGGGAAGCCCTCCACTTT. This encodes CASSLREALHF. The rearrangement uses TRBV7-9 and TRBJ1-6, with D maybe TRBD1 (5 bases). Per the germline V gene, CDR1 is SEHNR and CDR2 is FQNEAQ (reference sequence). Trimming took 5 bases from V and 14 from J, leaving 10 bases between them. This CDR3 is built from 11 residues.

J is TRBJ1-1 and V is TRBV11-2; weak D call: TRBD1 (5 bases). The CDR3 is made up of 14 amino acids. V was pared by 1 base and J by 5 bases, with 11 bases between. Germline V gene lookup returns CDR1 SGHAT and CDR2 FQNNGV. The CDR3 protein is CASSLGWGETEAFF. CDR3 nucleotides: TGTGCCAGCAGCTTAGGCTGGGGCGAGACTGAAGCTTTCTTT. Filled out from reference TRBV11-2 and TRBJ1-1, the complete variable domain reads EAGVAQSPRYKIIEKRQSVAFWCNPISGHATLYWYQQILGQGPKLLIQFQNNGVVDDSQLPKDRFSAERLKGVDSTLKIQPAKLEDSAVYLCASSLGWGETEAFFGQGTRLTVV.

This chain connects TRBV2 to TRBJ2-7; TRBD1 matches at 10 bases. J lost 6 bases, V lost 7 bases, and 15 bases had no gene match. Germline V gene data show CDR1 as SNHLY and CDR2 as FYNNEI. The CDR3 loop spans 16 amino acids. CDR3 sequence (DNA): TGTGCCAGCAAGTCACTTCCCGGGACAGGGGAAGGCGAGCAGTACTTC. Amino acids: CASKSLPGTGEGEQYF.

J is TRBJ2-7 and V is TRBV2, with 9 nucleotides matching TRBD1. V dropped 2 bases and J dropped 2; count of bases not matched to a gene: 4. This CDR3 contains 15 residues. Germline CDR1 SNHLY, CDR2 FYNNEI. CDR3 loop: CASSERDRATYEQYF. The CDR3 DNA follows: TGTGCCAGCAGTGAAAGGGACAGGGCTACCTACGAGCAGTACTTC.

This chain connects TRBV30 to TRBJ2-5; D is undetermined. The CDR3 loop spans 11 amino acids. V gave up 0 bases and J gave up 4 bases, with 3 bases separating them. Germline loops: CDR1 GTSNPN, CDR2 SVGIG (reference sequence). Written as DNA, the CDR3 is TGTGCCTGGAGTGTAGCAGAGACCCAGTACTTC. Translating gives CAWSVAETQYF. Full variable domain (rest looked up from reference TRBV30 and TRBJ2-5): SQTIHQWPATLVQPVGSPLSLECTVEGTSNPNLYWYRQAAGRGLQLLFYSVGIGQISSEVPQNLSASRPQDRQFILSSKKLLLSDSGFYLCAWSVAETQYFGPGTRLLVL.

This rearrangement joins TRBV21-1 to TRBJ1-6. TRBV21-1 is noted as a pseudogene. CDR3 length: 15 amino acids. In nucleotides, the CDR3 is TGTGCCAGCAGCACTCGTGGCGGGGTTTGGTCACCCCTCCACTTT. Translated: CASSTRGGVWSPLHF.

CDR3 amino acids: CASSPDRVTYEQYF. In DNA form, the CDR3 reads TGTGCCAGCAGCCCGGACAGGGTTACCTACGAGCAGTACTTC. V gene TRBV5-4 combines with J gene TRBJ2-7; TRBD1 matches 8 bases. CDR1 and CDR2 (germline): SGHNT, YYREEE (reference sequence). The length of the CDR3 is 14 residues. V lost 4 bases and J lost 2; bases outside the gene matches: 5.

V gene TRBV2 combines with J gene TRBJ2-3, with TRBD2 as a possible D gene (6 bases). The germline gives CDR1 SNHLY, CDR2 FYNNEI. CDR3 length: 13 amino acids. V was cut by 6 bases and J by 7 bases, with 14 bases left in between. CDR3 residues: CASSAGTGNTQYF. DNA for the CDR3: TGTGCCAGCAGCGCCGGGACTGGAAATACGCAGTATTTT.

CDR3 DNA: TGTGCCAGCTCACCACGGGAGACTGGAAACACCATATATTTT. This translates into CASSPRETGNTIYF. The chain joins TRBV18 to TRBJ1-3; no reliable D call. Germline V gives CDR1 KGHSH, CDR2 LQKENI. V was shortened by 1 base and J by 2 bases, with 6 bases between the two germline ends. CDR3 length: 14 amino acids.

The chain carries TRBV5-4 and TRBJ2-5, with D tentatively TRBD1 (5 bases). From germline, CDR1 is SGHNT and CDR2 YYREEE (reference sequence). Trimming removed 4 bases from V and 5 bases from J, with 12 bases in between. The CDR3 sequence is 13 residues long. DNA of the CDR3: TGTGCCAGCAGCCCGGACATTTTGGAGACCCAGTACTTC. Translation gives CASSPDILETQYF. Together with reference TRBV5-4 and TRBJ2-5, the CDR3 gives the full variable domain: ETGVTQSPTHLIKTRGQQVTLRCSSQSGHNTVSWYQQALGQGPQFIFQYYREEENGRGNFPPRFSGLQFPNYSSELNVNALELDDSALYLCASSPDILETQYFGPGTRLLVL.

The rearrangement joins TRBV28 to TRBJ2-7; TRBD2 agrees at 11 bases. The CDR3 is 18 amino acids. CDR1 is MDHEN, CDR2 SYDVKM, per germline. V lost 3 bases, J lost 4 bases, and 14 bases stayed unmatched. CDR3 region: CASSFRLPLAGGWYEQYF. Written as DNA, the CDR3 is TGTGCCAGCAGTTTCCGACTCCCGCTAGCGGGGGGATGGTACGAGCAGTACTTC.

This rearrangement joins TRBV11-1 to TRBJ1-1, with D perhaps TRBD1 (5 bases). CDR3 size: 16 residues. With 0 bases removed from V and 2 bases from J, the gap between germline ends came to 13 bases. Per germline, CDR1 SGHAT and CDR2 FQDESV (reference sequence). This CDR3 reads CASSLALTASNTEAFF. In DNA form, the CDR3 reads TGTGCCAGCAGCTTAGCGTTGACAGCGTCTAACACTGAAGCTTTCTTT.

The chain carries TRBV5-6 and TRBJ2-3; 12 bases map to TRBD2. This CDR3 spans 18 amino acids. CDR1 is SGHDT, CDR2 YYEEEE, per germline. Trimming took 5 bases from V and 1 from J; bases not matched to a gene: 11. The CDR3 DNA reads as TGTGCCAGCAGTTCAACTAGCGGGAGGACTAGAGGCACAGATACGCAGTATTTT. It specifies CASSSTSGRTRGTDTQYF.

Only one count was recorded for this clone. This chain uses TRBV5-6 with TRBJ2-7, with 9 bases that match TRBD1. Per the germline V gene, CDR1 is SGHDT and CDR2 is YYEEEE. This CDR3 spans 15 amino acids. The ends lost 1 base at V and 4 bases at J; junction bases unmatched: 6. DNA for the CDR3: TGTGCCAGCAGCTTGTTCGGGACAGGGTTTTACGAGCAGTACTTC. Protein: CASSLFGTGFYEQYF.

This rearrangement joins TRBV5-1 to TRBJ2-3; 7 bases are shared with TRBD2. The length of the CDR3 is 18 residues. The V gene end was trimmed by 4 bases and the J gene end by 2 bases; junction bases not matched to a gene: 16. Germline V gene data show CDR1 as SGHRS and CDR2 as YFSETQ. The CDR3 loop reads CASSTRSGLVRNTDTQYF. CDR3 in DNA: TGCGCCAGCAGCACACGAAGTGGACTAGTCAGAAACACAGATACGCAGTATTTT. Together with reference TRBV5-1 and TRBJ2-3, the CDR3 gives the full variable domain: KAGVTQTPRYLIKTRGQQVTLSCSPISGHRSVSWYQQTPGQGLQFLFEYFSETQRNKGNFPGRFSGRQFSNSRSEMNVSTLELGDSALYLCASSTRSGLVRNTDTQYFGPGTRLTVL.